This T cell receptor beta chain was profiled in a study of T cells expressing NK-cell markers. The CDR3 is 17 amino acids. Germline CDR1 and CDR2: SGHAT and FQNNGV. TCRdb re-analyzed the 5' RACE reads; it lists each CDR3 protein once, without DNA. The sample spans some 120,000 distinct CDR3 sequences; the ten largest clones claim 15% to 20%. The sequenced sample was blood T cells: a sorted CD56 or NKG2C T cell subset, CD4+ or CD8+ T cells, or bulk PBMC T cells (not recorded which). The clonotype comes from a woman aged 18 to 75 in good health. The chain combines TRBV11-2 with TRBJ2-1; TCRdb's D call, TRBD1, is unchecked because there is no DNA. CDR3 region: CASSLVARGGAYNEQFF.